The present TCR beta chain was sequenced within a study of T cells in pancreatic ductal adenocarcinoma. Data came from immunoSEQ multiplex PCR; TCRdb stores just in-frame clones and leaves some out. The profile covers around 9,000 clones, with 67% appearing a single time and approximately 30% taken by the ten largest. A note on this clone: Antigen unknown.

No neoadjuvant therapy was given to the selected pancreatic ductal adenocarcinoma patients before their surgery. Study results and caveats: Tumors hold more CD45RO+ effector T cells, which may bias toward lower diversity.

Germline lookup yields CDR1 SNHLY and CDR2 FYNNEI. Trimming took 6 bases from V and 6 from J; bases not matched to a gene: 7. The CDR3 has 13 residues. The sequence was collected from a human donor with pancreatic ductal adenocarcinoma. This chain uses TRBV2 with TRBJ2-7; 8 bases line up with TRBD2. Sequencing used pancreatic tumor tissue. The DNA for the CDR3 is TGTGCCAGCAGAAAGCGGGAGCGTTCCGAGCAGTACTTC. Encoded protein: CASRKRERSEQYF.